This passage covers 27 T cell receptor beta chains from one sample sequenced in a study of blood T cells in healthy people across ages. Through a sample-barcoded 5' primer and a J-beta primer mix, a second PCR was run for roughly 7 to 12 cycles. Via MiXCR, TCRdb re-called the 5' RACE reads, giving one row per CDR3 protein. The profile shows more than 650,000 distinct CDR3 sequences, over 20% of them singletons. What was sequenced was blood. The receptors shown here come from a man aged 65 to 79 in good health.

V gene TRBV27 combines with J gene TRBJ2-1; D not certain. The ends were cut back, 7 bases at V and 7 bases at J, with 14 bases in the middle. The CDR3 is 13 amino acids. The germline gives CDR1 MNHEY, CDR2 SMNVEV (reference sequence). In DNA, the CDR3 is TGTGCCAGCAAAGTTTTAGCCGAAAATGAGCAGTTCTTC. Protein: CASKVLAENEQFF.

This chain connects TRBV12-3 or TRBV12-4 to TRBJ2-5; TRBD2 might be the D (6 bases). Trimming took 3 bases from V and 4 from J, leaving 15 bases between them. This CDR3 spans 15 amino acids. The CDR3 bases are TGTGCCAGCAGTTTGGGGGGTTTCCGCCGAGAGACCCAGTACTTC. Encoded protein: CASSLGGFRRETQYF.

A note on this clonotype: One end of the junction varies from germline; a read error may be responsible. V and J are TRBV29-1 and TRBJ1-5; the match to TRBD1 covers 11 bases. The CDR3 has 12 amino acids. The germline V gene encodes CDR1 SQVTM and CDR2 ANQGSEA. CDR3 bases: TGCAGCGTTGAAGACCCGGGACAGGGGGTCAATTTT. Translation: CSVEDPGQGVNF.

The table lists this clonotype with a few counts. This chain connects TRBV10-3 to TRBJ2-5, with TRBD1 identical over 7 bases. The J segment lost 2 bases and the V segment lost 11 bases, leaving 8 bases of the junction unmatched. This CDR3 is built from 13 residues. The germline V gene has CDR1 ENHRY and CDR2 SYGVKD. The DNA for the CDR3 is TGTGCCGTAGGACAGGTTGTACAAGAGACCCAGTACTTC. It yields the protein CAVGQVVQETQYF.

This clonotype has just a few counts. The V and J genes are TRBV5-6 and TRBJ2-7, with D maybe TRBD2 (5 bases). Germline CDR1 reads SGHDT; CDR2 reads YYEEEE. CDR3 length equals 13 residues. Trimming took 2 bases from V and 7 from J, leaving 13 bases between them. The CDR3 DNA sequence: TGTGCCAGCAGCTTCGACATCCCGGGGGAGCAGTACTTC. Protein product: CASSFDIPGEQYF.

This clonotype has more than one count but fewer than ten. V usage is TRBV24-1 and J usage is TRBJ2-1; TRBD2 is a possible D gene (5 bases). Trimming shortened V by 0 bases and J by 0 bases, and 5 bases separated the two germline ends. The CDR3 sequence is 15 residues long. Germline values: CDR1 KGHDR, CDR2 SFDVKD. CDR3 loop: CATSDLGSSYNEQFF. Here the CDR3 DNA reads TGTGCCACCAGTGATTTGGGGAGCTCCTACAATGAGCAGTTCTTC.

The chain carries TRBV12-3 or TRBV12-4 and TRBJ2-2; D gene unclear. V was pared by 1 base and J by 2 bases, with 11 bases between. CDR3 size: 16 residues. The CDR3 bases are TGTGCCAGCAGTTTAGTCCCCCAGCCCAACACCGGGGAGCTGTTTTTT. Translation gives CASSLVPQPNTGELFF.

The rearrangement uses TRBV5-1 and TRBJ2-1; 10 bases line up with TRBD2. V dropped 0 bases and J dropped 5; count of bases not matched to a gene: 2. Germline CDR1 SGHRS, CDR2 YFSETQ. This CDR3 contains 15 residues. Written as DNA, the CDR3 is TGCGCCAGCAGCTTGGCAGCGGGAGGGGACAATGAGCAGTTCTTC. It codes for CASSLAAGGDNEQFF. The full variable domain, in which reference TRBV5-1 and TRBJ2-1 provide the parts outside the CDR3, is KAGVTQTPRYLIKTRGQQVTLSCSPISGHRSVSWYQQTPGQGLQFLFEYFSETQRNKGNFPGRFSGRQFSNSRSEMNVSTLELGDSALYLCASSLAAGGDNEQFFGPGTRLTVL.

This chain joins TRBV7-2 and TRBJ2-5; 9 positions match TRBD2. The J call may be faulty, since TRBJ2-1 better matches the DNA end. The CDR3 is 15 residues long. CDR1 and CDR2 (germline): SGHTA, FQGNSA. Here the CDR3 reads CASSLRGLAGNEQFF. CDR3 bases: TGTGCCAGCAGCTTAAGGGGACTAGCTGGGAATGAGCAGTTCTTC.

This clonotype was recorded a few times. J is TRBJ2-1 and V is TRBV21-1; TRBD2 is taken as the D call from the table, unchecked against the DNA. TRBV21-1 has pseudogene status. The CDR3 spans 15 residues. The CDR3 region is CASSERLAGGYEQFF. DNA of the CDR3: TGTGCCAGCAGCGAACGACTAGCGGGAGGCTATGAGCAGTTCTTC.

This clonotype was detected a few times. J is TRBJ1-5 and V is TRBV28; D is uncertain. The CDR3 length is 13 residues. Germline V gene lookup returns CDR1 MDHEN and CDR2 SYDVKM. Trimming shortened V by 3 bases and J by 7 bases, and 10 bases separated the two germline ends. The CDR3 DNA reads as TGTGCCAGCAGTTTGTCCGGGGAACAGCCCCAGCATTTT. Residues: CASSLSGEQPQHF.

The chain combines TRBV6-2 or TRBV6-3 with TRBJ2-5; possibly TRBD2 for D (5 bases). With the DNA end fitting TRBJ2-7 better, the J assignment may be wrong. The CDR3 runs to 15 residues. Germline CDR1 MNHEY, CDR2 SVGEGT. CDR3 in amino acids: CASSRRARGHYEQYV. The CDR3 region has the DNA TGTGCCAGCAGTCGACGTGCCCGAGGGCACTACGAGCAGTACGTC.

This clonotype came up many times. The rearrangement links TRBV29-1 to TRBJ1-2, with D maybe TRBD1 (5 bases). The CDR3 contains 12 residues. Trimming took off 5 bases at V and 8 bases at J, with 15 bases between the two ends. Germline V gene lookup returns CDR1 SQVTM and CDR2 ANQGSEA. CDR3 amino acids: CSVHGRGDGYTF. The CDR3 DNA reads as TGCAGCGTTCACGGTAGAGGGGACGGCTACACCTTC.

Only a few counts were recorded for this clonotype. This chain joins TRBV14 and TRBJ1-3; 7 bases agree with TRBD1. This CDR3 spans 17 amino acids. Per the germline V gene, CDR1 is SGHDN and CDR2 is FVKESK. After removal of 3 bases from V and 6 bases from J, the junction contained 14 bases not matched to a gene. The CDR3: CASSHHQTTGSANTIYF. The CDR3 bases are TGTGCCAGCAGCCACCATCAAACGACAGGGAGTGCAAACACCATATATTTT. Full variable domain (outside the CDR3, taken from reference TRBV14 and TRBJ1-3): EAGVTQFPSHSVIEKGQTVTLRCDPISGHDNLYWYRRVMGKEIKFLLHFVKESKQDESGMPNNRFLAERTGGTYSTLKVQPAELEDSGVYFCASSHHQTTGSANTIYFGEGSWLTVV.

The sample holds a few counts of this clonotype. The chain combines TRBV5-1 with TRBJ2-3, with unresolved D. Germline assignment: CDR1 SGHRS and CDR2 YFSETQ. The CDR3 runs to 15 residues. The germline V and J ends were trimmed by 2 bases and 1 base, with 11 bases remaining between them. The CDR3 DNA reads as TGCGCCAGCAGCTTCGAGCCCTGGGGCACAGATACGCAGTATTTT. As protein: CASSFEPWGTDTQYF. The variable domain in full, with the rest retrieved from reference TRBV5-1 and TRBJ2-3, is KAGVTQTPRYLIKTRGQQVTLSCSPISGHRSVSWYQQTPGQGLQFLFEYFSETQRNKGNFPGRFSGRQFSNSRSEMNVSTLELGDSALYLCASSFEPWGTDTQYFGPGTRLTVL.

This chain links TRBV6-2 or TRBV6-3 with TRBJ2-7, with 7 bases aligning to TRBD2. This CDR3 comprises 14 residues. Germline CDR1 and CDR2: MNHEY and SVGEGT. Trimming took 5 bases from V and 3 from J; bases not matched to a gene: 7. CDR3 sequence: CASSRDYQYYEQYV. The CDR3 nucleotides are TGTGCCAGCAGTCGGGACTACCAGTACTACGAGCAGTACGTC.

A few counts support this clonotype. The gene calls are TRBV12-3 or TRBV12-4 and TRBJ1-4; D is perhaps TRBD1 (5 bases). The CDR3 sequence is 17 residues long. Trimming took 5 bases from V and 7 from J, leaving 23 bases between them. CDR3 loop: CASSPRDVLFGGEKLFF. The CDR3 DNA sequence: TGTGCCAGCAGTCCCCGGGACGTCCTTTTTGGGGGTGAAAAACTGTTTTTT.

The CDR3: CANSRDRDEKLFF. DNA of the CDR3: TGTGCCAACAGTCGGGACAGGGACGAGAAACTGTTTTTT. V usage is TRBV7-2 and J usage is TRBJ1-4; 9 bases fit TRBD1. Germline CDR1 SGHTA, CDR2 FQGNSA. This CDR3 spans 13 amino acids. With 10 bases clipped from V and 11 bases from J, the junction kept 11 bases outside the gene matches.

This clonotype appeared a few times. The rearrangement links TRBV5-1 to TRBJ2-7; maybe TRBD1 (6 bases). The J call may be in error: the DNA end matches TRBJ2-1 better. The CDR3 extends over 15 amino acids. Germline CDR1 SGHRS, CDR2 YFSETQ. CDR3 in DNA: TGCGCCAGCAGCTCCACCGGGACAACGAACAATGAGCAGTTCTTC. Protein product: CASSSTGTTNNEQFF.

V is TRBV9 and J is TRBJ2-7, with 7 positions matching TRBD2. TRBJ2-5 explains the end of the DNA better; the J call may be wrong. Germline-derived CDR1 and CDR2 are SGDLS and YYNGEE. The CDR3 covers 15 residues. DNA for the CDR3: TGTGCCAGCAGCGCTTGGGGAGGGGAACGAGAGACCCAGTACTTC. Translation gives CASSAWGGERETQYF.

This clonotype was seen at least ten times. The gene calls are TRBV5-1 and TRBJ2-1, with D perhaps TRBD2 (5 bases). The CDR3 has 16 amino acids. CDR1 is SGHRS and CDR2 is YFSETQ in the germline V gene. Trimming pared 4 bases from V and 8 bases from J, leaving 22 bases between. CDR3 in amino acids: CASSLSSGRTLDEQFF. DNA of the CDR3: TGCGCCAGCAGCCTATCATCGGGGAGAACTCTTGATGAGCAGTTCTTC.

The chain carries TRBV28 and TRBJ2-7, with D unresolved. Deletions cut 11 bases from V and 6 bases from J, with 20 bases between. Germline V CDR1 and CDR2: MDHEN, SYDVKM. The CDR3 covers 13 residues. The CDR3 bases are TGTGCCTGTCTCGCCAGCAATGCGATCGAGCAGTACTTC. Translation gives CACLASNAIEQYF.

CDR3 nucleotides: TGCGCCAGCAGCTTGCGCAGCCTCATGAACACTGAAGCTTTCTTT. Protein: CASSLRSLMNTEAFF. V usage is TRBV5-1 and J usage is TRBJ1-1; D gene ambiguous. This CDR3 has 15 residues. With 1 base removed from V and 0 bases from J, the gap between germline ends came to 10 bases. Germline lookup yields CDR1 SGHRS and CDR2 YFSETQ.

V is TRBV10-3 and J is TRBJ1-1; 9 bases match TRBD1. The CDR3 extends over 14 amino acids. Trimming took 5 bases from V and 2 from J; bases not matched to a gene: 3. Per the germline V gene, CDR1 is ENHRY and CDR2 is SYGVKD. CDR3 loop: CAISKGQGNTEAFF. The CDR3 DNA reads TGTGCCATCAGTAAGGGACAGGGTAACACTGAAGCTTTCTTT.

This rearrangement joins TRBV3-1 to TRBJ2-1; tentative D call: TRBD2 (6 bases). Trimming took 5 bases from V and 0 from J, leaving 14 bases between them. Germline lookup yields CDR1 LGHDT and CDR2 YNNKEL (reference sequence). The CDR3 has 16 amino acids. The chain's CDR3 is CASSWDSPISYNEQFF. CDR3 DNA sequence: TGTGCCAGCAGCTGGGACTCTCCAATCTCCTACAATGAGCAGTTCTTC.

This chain connects TRBV11-2 to TRBJ2-7; 7 bases match TRBD1. J gave up 4 bases and V 0 bases, and 9 bases lay outside the gene matches. Germline lookup yields CDR1 SGHAT and CDR2 FQNNGV. This CDR3 region has 16 residues. Here the CDR3 reads CASSLDLGGAVYEQYF. CDR3 in DNA: TGTGCCAGCAGCTTAGATCTAGGGGGCGCGGTGTACGAGCAGTACTTC.

The rearrangement links TRBV29-1 to TRBJ2-4; D might be TRBD2 (5 bases). V lost 4 bases and J lost 5, with 21 bases in between. This CDR3 contains 16 residues. Germline loops: CDR1 SQVTM, CDR2 ANQGSEA. CDR3 residues: CSVGILWEIDENIQYF. CDR3 DNA sequence: TGCAGCGTTGGAATTCTGTGGGAGATCGACGAAAACATTCAGTACTTC.